A single sample is the source of the 9 T cell receptor beta chains below, sequenced in a study of blood T cell repertoires in COVID-19. Assay used: immunoSEQ multiplex PCR; TCRdb lists only in-frame clones, some missing. Counted here are some 99,000 clones, less than 85% occurring once; the ten biggest clones make up roughly 4.7%. The sequencing input was peripheral blood. These receptors all stem from a human donor in a cohort sampled during active or convalescent COVID-19.

The V and J genes are TRBV5-6 and TRBJ2-3; 12 bases agree with TRBD2. V gave up 5 bases and J gave up 1 base; unmatched junction bases: 5. Germline V lookup: CDR1 SGHDT, CDR2 YYEEEE. The length of the CDR3 is 16 residues. For the CDR3, the DNA is TGTGCCAGCAGTCGGCGACTAGCGGGGGGCACAGATACGCAGTATTTT. Protein: CASSRRLAGGTDTQYF.

The CDR3 is CASSLNQGGGAGYNSPLHF. DNA for the CDR3: TGTGCCAGCAGCTTAAACCAGGGGGGTGGGGCAGGGTATAATTCACCCCTCCACTTT. The rearrangement joins TRBV7-8 to TRBJ1-6; TRBD1 agrees at 7 bases. The length of the CDR3 is 19 residues. CDR1 is SGHVS and CDR2 is FQNEAQ in the germline V gene. Trimming took 2 bases from V and 4 from J; bases not matched to a gene: 14.

The rearrangement joins TRBV7-2 to TRBJ2-7; maybe TRBD1 (6 bases). CDR1 SGHTA and CDR2 FQGNSA come from the germline V gene. V lost 1 base, J lost 3 bases, and 13 bases lay in between. CDR3 length equals 15 residues. CDR3 region: CASSLEADRVYEQYF. The CDR3 DNA reads as TGTGCCAGCAGCTTAGAGGCGGACAGAGTCTACGAGCAGTACTTC.

Details on this clone: A much larger clone sits a single nucleotide away, making a read error possible. The V and J genes are TRBV12-3 or TRBV12-4 and TRBJ2-5, with D perhaps matching TRBD1 (6 bases). The CDR3 extends over 13 amino acids. With 6 bases removed from V and 0 bases from J, the gap between germline ends came to 8 bases. In DNA form, the CDR3 reads TGTGCCAGCAGCCGGACAGACCAAGAGACCCAGTACTTC. It codes for CASSRTDQETQYF.

This clone has just one count. This chain links TRBV18 with TRBJ1-1; D call uncertain. Trimming took 6 bases from V and 1 from J, leaving 9 bases between them. Germline values: CDR1 KGHSH, CDR2 LQKENI. The length of the CDR3 is 13 residues. CDR3 nucleotide sequence: TGTGCCAGCTCTGGAACAGCGAACACTGAAGCTTTCTTT. Translation: CASSGTANTEAFF.

The CDR3 DNA sequence: TGTGCCACCAGTGATCGACGGGGGGCGAGCACAGATACGCAGTATTTT. Its protein product is CATSDRRGASTDTQYF. The chain uses TRBV24-1 and TRBJ2-3; D is possibly TRBD2 (7 bases). CDR1 is KGHDR, CDR2 SFDVKD, per germline. The length of the CDR3 is 16 residues. Between the trimmed V and J ends, which lost 3 bases and 0 bases, there was a span of 12 bases.

This chain uses TRBV28 with TRBJ1-2; 11 positions match TRBD1. V lost 6 bases, J lost 4 bases, and 7 bases stayed unmatched. This CDR3 region has 15 residues. CDR1 and CDR2 (germline): MDHEN, SYDVKM. This CDR3 reads CASSSPGQGVYGYTF. DNA for the CDR3: TGTGCCAGCAGCTCCCCGGGACAGGGGGTCTATGGCTACACCTTC.

The rearrangement links TRBV30 to TRBJ2-5; no reliable D call. Germline lookup yields CDR1 GTSNPN and CDR2 SVGIG (reference sequence). The CDR3 length is 12 residues. Trimming stripped 4 bases from V and 5 bases from J, with 11 bases between. The DNA for the CDR3 is TGTGCCTGGACTGAGGTTTCGGAGACCCAGTACTTC. Translated, it gives CAWTEVSETQYF.

CDR3 in amino acids: CASSQGRQKNSPLHF. Here the CDR3 DNA reads TGTGCCAGCAGCCAAGGCAGACAGAAAAATTCACCCCTCCACTTT. J is TRBJ1-6 and V is TRBV4-2; tentative D call: TRBD1 (5 bases). The CDR3 runs to 15 residues. V shed 1 base and J shed 7 bases, with 11 bases lying between them. Looked up from germline, CDR1 is LGHNA and CDR2 is YNFKEQ.